This T cell receptor (beta chain) was recovered during a study of control samples from healthy donors and cancer patients. V lost 1 base and J 1 base, leaving 13 bases between the germline ends. This CDR3 region has 16 residues. Germline lookup yields CDR1 LGHNA and CDR2 YSLEER. The data were produced by immunoSEQ multiplex PCR, yet TCRdb's version contains in-frame clones alone and is incomplete. The sample lists about 160,000 clones, around 95% occurring once. The clonotype originates from a woman aged 40 to 49 in good health. Input material: blood. The chain has TRBV4-3 and TRBJ1-1; weak D call: TRBD1 (6 bases). CDR3 sequence: CASSQATGPGNTEAFF. The CDR3 DNA reads as TGCGCCAGCAGCCAAGCGACAGGCCCTGGGAACACTGAAGCTTTCTTT.